The 27 T cell receptor beta chains listed next were all sequenced from one sample in a study of blood T cell repertoires in COVID-19. Method: immunoSEQ multiplex PCR; TCRdb's copy keeps in-frame clones and lacks some. The repertoire includes around 220,000 clones, around nine tenths of them detected once, and roughly 1.5% sits in the top ten. Material for sequencing was peripheral blood. Receptor source: a man between 18 and 29 years old with active or convalescent COVID-19.

This chain connects TRBV7-2 to TRBJ1-6, with a tentative D call TRBD1 (5 bases). From germline, CDR1 is SGHTA and CDR2 FQGNSA. The CDR3 is 16 amino acids. Trimming pared 7 bases from V and 3 bases from J, leaving 16 bases between. This chain's CDR3 is CASTEKGRIYNSPLHF. The CDR3 region has the DNA TGTGCCAGCACCGAAAAGGGGCGGATCTATAATTCACCCCTCCACTTT.

This clone was picked up one time. The J gene is TRBJ1-2, the V gene TRBV28; 11 nucleotides match TRBD1. This CDR3 comprises 14 residues. V trimming: 5 bases; J trimming: 6 bases; junction bases outside the gene matches: 5. From germline, CDR1 is MDHEN and CDR2 SYDVKM. CDR3 DNA: TGTGCCAGCAGTATCCCGGGACAGGGGGATGGCTACACCTTC. It is translated as CASSIPGQGDGYTF.

The chain uses TRBV9 and TRBJ2-3, with 8 bases lining up with TRBD1. This CDR3 contains 16 residues. The ends lost 0 bases at V and 4 bases at J; junction bases unmatched: 7. Germline CDR1 reads SGDLS; CDR2 reads YYNGEE. The CDR3 nucleotides read TGTGCCAGCAGCGTAGCGGCAGGGGGCGCGGCAGATACGCAGTATTTT. It translates to CASSVAAGGAADTQYF.

The chain has TRBV7-2 and TRBJ1-1; D ambiguous. Germline-derived CDR1 and CDR2 are SGHTA and FQGNSA. The V and J ends lost 6 bases and 1 base respectively, with 12 bases between them. This CDR3 region has 14 residues. This CDR3 is CASSQSRGNTEAFF. CDR3 in DNA: TGTGCCAGCAGTCAATCGCGGGGGAACACTGAAGCTTTCTTT.

This clone has a handful of counts. The sample contains more than one DNA sequence encoding this CDR3. V is TRBV7-9 and J is TRBJ1-1; TRBD1 aligns across 8 bases. CDR1 and CDR2 (germline): SEHNR, FQNEAQ (reference sequence). CDR3 size: 13 residues. Losses at the gene ends were 5 bases for V and 6 bases for J; bases not matched to a gene: 5. CDR3 loop: CASSPQGAAEAFF. The CDR3 coding sequence is TGTGCCAGCAGCCCCCAGGGGGCTGCTGAAGCTTTCTTT.

This clone was recorded once. The chain couples TRBV11-3 to TRBJ2-7; TRBD1 aligns across 10 bases. V shed 1 base, J shed 6 bases, and the junction held 15 bases outside the gene matches. The length of the CDR3 is 18 residues. CDR1 is SGHNT, CDR2 YENEEA, per germline. The CDR3 DNA reads TGTGCCAGCAGCTTAGGCTGGGATCGACAGGGGGCGTTGGGCGAGCAGTACTTC. Protein: CASSLGWDRQGALGEQYF.

The rearrangement uses TRBV19 and TRBJ2-1; TRBD2 agrees at 13 bases. CDR1 is LNHDA, CDR2 SQIVND, per germline (reference sequence). This CDR3 has 16 amino acids. With 2 bases clipped from V and 5 bases from J, the junction kept 3 bases outside the gene matches. CDR3 protein: CASSIQGTSGNNEQFF. The CDR3, as DNA: TGTGCCAGTAGTATACAGGGGACTAGCGGGAACAATGAGCAGTTCTTC.

This rearrangement joins TRBV9 to TRBJ2-5; TRBD1 agrees at 8 bases. The CDR3 is made up of 14 amino acids. Germline V gives CDR1 SGDLS, CDR2 YYNGEE. V lost 4 bases and J lost 7; bases outside the gene matches: 9. The CDR3 sequence is CASSKTTGEVTQYF. In DNA, the CDR3 is TGTGCCAGCAGCAAAACGACAGGGGAGGTGACCCAGTACTTC.

The chain has TRBV6-5 and TRBJ2-1; 13 nucleotides agree with TRBD2. CDR3 length equals 14 residues. Trimming at V came to 10 bases and at J to 5 bases, leaving 5 bases not matched to a gene. Germline assignment: CDR1 MNHEY and CDR2 SVGAGI. For the CDR3, the DNA is TGTGCCACCAAACTAGCGGGAGGGAACAATGAGCAGTTCTTC. This translates into CATKLAGGNNEQFF.

The J gene is TRBJ2-2, the V gene TRBV19; the D gene is possibly TRBD2 (5 bases). This CDR3 contains 16 residues. The germline V and J ends were trimmed by 0 bases and 4 bases, with 12 bases remaining between them. Germline-derived CDR1 and CDR2 are LNHDA and SQIVND (reference sequence). The CDR3 bases are TGTGCCAGTAGTATAGATCCGGGGTGGGTCACCGGGGAGCTGTTTTTT. Translation gives CASSIDPGWVTGELFF. Filled out from reference TRBV19 and TRBJ2-2, the complete variable domain reads DGGITQSPKYLFRKEGQNVTLSCEQNLNHDAMYWYRQDPGQGLRLIYYSQIVNDFQKGDIAEGYSVSREKKESFPLTVTSAQKNPTAFYLCASSIDPGWVTGELFFGEGSRLTVL.

In its sample, this clone was seen a few times. This chain links TRBV11-2 with TRBJ2-7, with 10 bases identical to TRBD2. Germline values: CDR1 SGHAT, CDR2 FQNNGV. V was pared by 6 bases and J by 7 bases, with 12 bases of the junction left unmatched. The CDR3 loop spans 15 amino acids. The CDR3 bases are TGTGCCAGCAGGGGTATAGCGGGAGGTTTTGTTGAGCAGTACTTC. Its translation: CASRGIAGGFVEQYF.

J is TRBJ1-6 and V is TRBV14; no firm D call. Trimming removed 4 bases at V and 5 bases at J, with 9 bases between. Germline values: CDR1 SGHDN, CDR2 FVKESK. The CDR3 length is 14 residues. The CDR3 DNA reads as TGTGCCAGCAGCCGCCGGGTCAATAATTCACCCCTCCACTTT. It yields the protein CASSRRVNNSPLHF.

The chain carries TRBV19 and TRBJ2-7, with TRBD1 matching 10 bases. The ends lost 4 bases at V and 5 bases at J; junction bases unmatched: 8. The germline CDR1 and CDR2 sequences are LNHDA and SQIVND (reference sequence). This CDR3 contains 15 residues. The CDR3 reads CASSRGQGGFDEQYF. As DNA, the CDR3 is TGTGCCAGTAGTAGAGGACAGGGGGGATTTGACGAGCAGTACTTC.

V is TRBV24-1 and J is TRBJ2-3; TRBD1 is a possible D gene (6 bases). The V and J ends lost 7 bases and 2 bases respectively, with 9 bases between them. The CDR3 is made up of 13 amino acids. Germline CDR1 and CDR2: KGHDR and SFDVKD. This CDR3 is CATRGQSTDTQYF. CDR3 nucleotide sequence: TGTGCCACCAGAGGACAGTCCACAGATACGCAGTATTTT.

The table lists this clone with a few counts. The chain recombines TRBV23-1 with TRBJ1-1; TRBD1 is a possible D gene (6 bases). TRBV23-1 is filed as an ORF, its function uncertain. The length of the CDR3 is 12 residues. Trimming pared 11 bases from V and 4 bases from J, leaving 14 bases between. Written as DNA, the CDR3 is TGCGCCTGGGGGGGGCCCACCACTGAAGCTTTCTTT. This sequence encodes CAWGGPTTEAFF.

The rearrangement links TRBV12-1 to TRBJ2-7; the table's TRBD2 call for D was not verified on the DNA. TRBV12-1 is a documented pseudogene. The CDR3 length is 15 residues. In DNA, the CDR3 is TGTGCCAGCAGCTTGCAACTAGCCCTCCGCTACGAGCAGTACTTC. This sequence encodes CASSLQLALRYEQYF.

The rearrangement joins TRBV7-9 to TRBJ2-7, with a possible D match to TRBD1 (6 bases). Germline assignment: CDR1 SEHNR and CDR2 FQNEAQ (reference sequence). V shed 5 bases and J shed 3 bases, with 11 bases lying between them. This CDR3 contains 13 residues. CDR3 residues: CASSRDTFYEQYF. As DNA, the CDR3 is TGTGCCAGCAGCCGGGACACCTTCTACGAGCAGTACTTC.

The V and J genes are TRBV11-2 and TRBJ1-6, with D perhaps matching TRBD1 (6 bases). V gave up 0 bases and J gave up 6 bases, with 12 bases separating them. This CDR3 spans 16 amino acids. Germline V gives CDR1 SGHAT, CDR2 FQNNGV. The CDR3 loop reads CASSLDLGASNSPLHF. CDR3 in DNA: TGTGCCAGCAGCTTAGATCTGGGGGCCTCTAATTCACCCCTCCACTTT.

There are a few counts of this clone. The rearrangement uses TRBV6-2 or TRBV6-3 and TRBJ1-1, with D possibly being TRBD1 (5 bases). From germline, CDR1 is MNHEY and CDR2 SVGEGT. This CDR3 is 12 amino acids long. V was trimmed by 0 bases and J by 8 bases, leaving 7 bases between them. The CDR3 region has the DNA TGTGCCAGCAGTTACTCGAGACAGGAAGCTTTCTTT. It is translated as CASSYSRQEAFF.

The rearrangement joins TRBV28 to TRBJ1-5; 7 positions match TRBD1. Germline V gene lookup returns CDR1 MDHEN and CDR2 SYDVKM. The CDR3 spans 16 residues. The ends lost 5 bases at V and 6 bases at J; junction bases unmatched: 13. The chain's CDR3 is CASSGGTVGDLQPQHF. The CDR3 nucleotides read TGTGCCAGCAGTGGAGGGACAGTCGGGGATCTTCAGCCCCAGCATTTT.

This clone was counted once. Other DNA sequences in the sample encode the same CDR3. The rearrangement links TRBV28 to TRBJ1-1; 8 bases map to TRBD1. V was clipped by 4 bases and J by 1 base; unmatched bases: 5. Germline V CDR1 and CDR2: MDHEN, SYDVKM. CDR3 length equals 15 residues. DNA for the CDR3: TGTGCCAGCAGTTCATCCGGGACAGGGAACACTGAAGCTTTCTTT. This codes for CASSSSGTGNTEAFF.

The genes are TRBV12-3 or TRBV12-4 and TRBJ1-2; D ambiguous. CDR3 size: 13 residues. Trimming stripped 0 bases from V and 6 bases from J, with 8 bases between. In DNA form, the CDR3 reads TGTGCCAGCAGTTTAGCGCAGTTGGATGGCTACACCTTC. It is translated as CASSLAQLDGYTF.

The rearrangement joins TRBV4-1 to TRBJ2-1; D call uncertain. Germline-derived CDR1 and CDR2 are MGHRA and YSYEKL. V gave up 0 bases and J gave up 4 bases, with 10 bases separating them. The length of the CDR3 is 15 residues. CDR3 nucleotides: TGCGCCAGCAGCCAAGATAGGCTAGGATACAATGAGCAGTTCTTC. The encoded protein is CASSQDRLGYNEQFF.

The chain combines TRBV6-4 with TRBJ2-1, with 10 bases fitting TRBD2. CDR3 size: 15 residues. The J segment lost 6 bases and the V segment lost 3 bases, leaving 5 bases of the junction unmatched. Germline V gene lookup returns CDR1 MRHNA and CDR2 SNTAGT. CDR3 residues: CASSETPSGSNEQFF. As DNA, the CDR3 is TGTGCCAGCAGTGAGACTCCTAGCGGGAGCAATGAGCAGTTCTTC.

The chain employs TRBV4-1 and TRBJ1-5, with a tentative D call TRBD1 (5 bases). Germline lookup yields CDR1 MGHRA and CDR2 YSYEKL. Trimming stripped 4 bases from V and 3 bases from J, with 13 bases between. This CDR3 spans 15 amino acids. This CDR3 reads CASSPSYGANQPQHF. The CDR3, as DNA: TGCGCCAGCAGCCCCAGTTATGGGGCCAATCAGCCCCAGCATTTT.

This clone was recorded a few times. The J gene is TRBJ1-2, the V gene TRBV6-5, with a tentative D call TRBD1 (6 bases). The CDR3 is made up of 11 amino acids. Trimming removed 5 bases from V and 12 bases from J, with 13 bases in between. CDR1 is MNHEY and CDR2 is SVGAGI in the germline V gene. The CDR3 nucleotides are TGTGCCAGCAGTCTACCACAGGGCCACACCTTC. It codes for CASSLPQGHTF.

The rearrangement links TRBV24-1 to TRBJ2-1, with 7 bases lining up with TRBD2. V lost 2 bases to trimming and J lost 9 bases; unmatched junction nucleotides: 3. This CDR3 has 13 residues. Germline CDR1 reads KGHDR; CDR2 reads SFDVKD. CDR3: CATSDSGLFEQFF. The CDR3 DNA is TGTGCCACCAGTGATTCGGGACTATTTGAGCAGTTCTTC.